This T cell receptor beta chain was identified in a study of CD39 and CD103 CD8 tumor-infiltrating T cells. Assay used: immunoSEQ multiplex PCR; TCRdb lists only in-frame clones, some missing. The data contain about 550 clones, approximately 65% of them seen just once; the ten biggest clones take up 27%. In this sample, this clone is large. The V gene's germline CDR1 is GTSNPN and CDR2 SVGIG (reference sequence). V shed 0 bases, J shed 0 bases, and the junction held 2 bases outside the gene matches. CDR3 size: 15 residues. CD8 TILs were sorted as CD3+CD4-CD8+CD45RA-, split by CD39/CD103 into DN, SP, DP.

The chain combines TRBV30 with TRBJ2-1; TRBD2 agrees at 7 bases. The TCR was taken from a human donor with head and neck squamous cell carcinoma. The specimen sequenced was CD39- CD103+ CD8+ T cells sorted from the tumor. Subset meaning: CD103+CD39- single-positive CD45RA- CD8 T cells. The CDR3 loop is CAWSVTSVSYNEQFF. The CDR3 nucleotides are TGTGCCTGGAGTGTAACTAGCGTCTCCTACAATGAGCAGTTCTTC.